The clone carrying this T cell receptor beta chain was seen at least ten times. Its antigen is undetermined. From germline, CDR1 is WSHSY and CDR2 SAAADI. V dropped 0 bases and J dropped 8 bases, with 13 bases sitting between them. The CDR3 spans 14 residues. This sample is drawn from a study of T-cell memory formation after mild COVID-19. Study outcomes and limitations: The authors left the SARS-CoV-2 specificity of second-wave clones peaking on day 37 unconfirmed.

A single record per CDR3 protein comes from TCRdb applying MiXCR to the 5' RACE reads. This table has under 350,000 distinct CDR3 sequences, 15% to 20% appearing once. The material sequenced was PBMCs or a T cell subset sorted from them (not recorded which). The V call is TRBV10-2, the J call TRBJ1-2; D remains unclear. The receptor was derived from a man aged 18 to 30 who had mild COVID-19 (a few samples of this study predate the infection). Cell type and time point are not known. This CDR3 reads CASSESWPTGGYTF. CDR3 in DNA: TGCGCCAGCAGTGAGTCATGGCCCACCGGGGGCTACACCTTC.